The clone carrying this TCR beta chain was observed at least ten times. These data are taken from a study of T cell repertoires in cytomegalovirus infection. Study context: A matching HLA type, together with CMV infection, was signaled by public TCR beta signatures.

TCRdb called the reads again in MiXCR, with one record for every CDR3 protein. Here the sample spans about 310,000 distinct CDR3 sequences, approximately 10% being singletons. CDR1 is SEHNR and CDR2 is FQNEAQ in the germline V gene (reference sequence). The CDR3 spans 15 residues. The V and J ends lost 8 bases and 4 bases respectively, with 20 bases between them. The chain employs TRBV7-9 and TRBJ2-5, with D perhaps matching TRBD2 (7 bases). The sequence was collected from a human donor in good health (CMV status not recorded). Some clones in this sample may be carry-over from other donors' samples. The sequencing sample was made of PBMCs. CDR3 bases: TGTGCCAGCGGAATCGGGCGGGGGCCGAGAGAGACCCAGTACTTC. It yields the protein CASGIGRGPRETQYF.